A selection of T cell receptor beta chains follows, all from one sample in a study of blood T cell repertoires in COVID-19. Some clones are missing from TCRdb's copy, which holds only in-frame ones; the method was immunoSEQ multiplex PCR. The table shows 90,000 to 150,000 clones, with less than 85% occurring only once. Sample: peripheral blood. All receptors derive from a man aged 50 or older with acute or convalescent COVID-19. Each CDR3 is given with its conserved first and last residue. The order of the fields is J gene, CDR3 length, clone size, D gene, V gene, CDR3 DNA, CDR3 protein. The D gene is left open where the match is weak. The size field is filled for only some rows; it gives once, few, many or a size class.

j_call: TRBJ1-2
cdr3_length: 15
clone_size: -
d_call: TRBD1
v_call: TRBV5-1
cdr3_nt: TGCGCCAGCAGCTTGGAAGGACAGGGGGTCTATGGCTACACCTTC
cdr3_aa: CASSLEGQGVYGYTF

j_call: TRBJ2-3
cdr3_length: 15
clone_size: -
d_call: TRBD2
v_call: TRBV2
cdr3_nt: TGTGCCAGCAGTAAGAGCGGGGGAGGGACAGATACGCAGTATTTT
cdr3_aa: CASSKSGGGTDTQYF

j_call: TRBJ2-3
cdr3_length: 15
clone_size: -
d_call: TRBD2
v_call: TRBV13
cdr3_nt: TGTGCCAGCAGCTCGGTAGCGGGAGATCTTGATACGCAGTATTTT
cdr3_aa: CASSSVAGDLDTQYF

j_call: TRBJ2-3
cdr3_length: 18
clone_size: few
d_call: TRBD2
v_call: TRBV9
cdr3_nt: TGTGCCAGCAGCGAATCTACCCAGTGGGGGGGTCACACAGATACGCAGTATTTT
cdr3_aa: CASSESTQWGGHTDTQYF

j_call: TRBJ2-3
cdr3_length: 21
clone_size: -
d_call: TRBD2
v_call: TRBV2
cdr3_nt: TGTGCCAGCAGGATTTATAGGGACACTTCGACTAGCGGGAGGCGCGCAGATACGCAGTATTTT
cdr3_aa: CASRIYRDTSTSGRRADTQYF

j_call: TRBJ1-1
cdr3_length: 13
clone_size: -
d_call: -
v_call: TRBV30
cdr3_nt: TGTGCCTGGAGAGTGAGAGGGAACACTGAAGCTTTCTTT
cdr3_aa: CAWRVRGNTEAFF

j_call: TRBJ2-1
cdr3_length: 15
clone_size: -
d_call: TRBD2
v_call: TRBV6-5
cdr3_nt: TGTGCCAGCAGGTGGACTAGCGGGAGTAGAAATGAGCAGTTCTTC
cdr3_aa: CASRWTSGSRNEQFF

j_call: TRBJ1-1
cdr3_length: 13
clone_size: -
d_call: -
v_call: TRBV6-5
cdr3_nt: TGTGCCAGCAGCATCGGAGGAAACACTGAAGCTTTCTTT
cdr3_aa: CASSIGGNTEAFF

j_call: TRBJ1-2
cdr3_length: 14
clone_size: -
d_call: TRBD1
v_call: TRBV15
cdr3_nt: TGTGCCACCAGCGCCGACAGGGGGCTGGTTGGCTACACCTTC
cdr3_aa: CATSADRGLVGYTF

j_call: TRBJ1-5
cdr3_length: 15
clone_size: -
d_call: TRBD1
v_call: TRBV28
cdr3_nt: TGTGCCAGCAGAAAATACAGGGGGCCGAATCAGCCCCAGCATTTT
cdr3_aa: CASRKYRGPNQPQHF

j_call: TRBJ2-7
cdr3_length: 15
clone_size: once
d_call: TRBD1
v_call: TRBV13
cdr3_nt: TGTGCCAGCAGCCCGAGGGACAGGGGAGCCTACGAGCAGTACTTC
cdr3_aa: CASSPRDRGAYEQYF

j_call: TRBJ2-7
cdr3_length: 14
clone_size: -
d_call: -
v_call: TRBV4-1
cdr3_nt: TGCGCCAGCAGCCAAGATTCAGGCTTCTACGAGCAGTACTTC
cdr3_aa: CASSQDSGFYEQYF

j_call: TRBJ2-2
cdr3_length: 11
clone_size: -
d_call: -
v_call: TRBV7-9
cdr3_nt: TGTGCCAGCAGCCCCCAGGAGGAGCTGTTTTTT
cdr3_aa: CASSPQEELFF

j_call: TRBJ2-1
cdr3_length: 13
clone_size: -
d_call: -
v_call: TRBV10-1
cdr3_nt: TGCGCCAGCAGTGAGATTGGGGAGAATGAGCAGTTCTTC
cdr3_aa: CASSEIGENEQFF

j_call: TRBJ2-5
cdr3_length: 13
clone_size: -
d_call: TRBD2
v_call: TRBV6-5
cdr3_nt: TGTGCCACTTTAGCGGGAGGCCCCGGGGCCCAGTACTTC
cdr3_aa: CATLAGGPGAQYF

j_call: TRBJ2-5
cdr3_length: 12
clone_size: -
d_call: TRBD2
v_call: TRBV29-1
cdr3_nt: TGCAGCGTTGTGGGAGGGAGAGAGACCCAGTACTTC
cdr3_aa: CSVVGGRETQYF

j_call: TRBJ1-4
cdr3_length: 18
clone_size: -
d_call: -
v_call: TRBV2
cdr3_nt: TGTGCCAGCAGTGAAAACCCGACTCTGACTTATACTAATGAAAAACTGTTTTTT
cdr3_aa: CASSENPTLTYTNEKLFF

j_call: TRBJ2-1
cdr3_length: 15
clone_size: once
d_call: -
v_call: TRBV7-3
cdr3_nt: TGTGCCAGCAGCTTAGTTCTCCTGGCCCACAATGAGCAGTTCTTC
cdr3_aa: CASSLVLLAHNEQFF

j_call: TRBJ1-1
cdr3_length: 15
clone_size: -
d_call: TRBD1
v_call: TRBV19
cdr3_nt: TGTGCCAGTTTGGACGCGCAGGGGGCAGATACTGAAGCTTTCTTT
cdr3_aa: CASLDAQGADTEAFF

j_call: TRBJ1-5
cdr3_length: 15
clone_size: -
d_call: -
v_call: TRBV7-9
cdr3_nt: TGTGCCAGCAGACCCCGGGTTAAACTCAATCAGCCCCAGCATTTT
cdr3_aa: CASRPRVKLNQPQHF

j_call: TRBJ2-1
cdr3_length: 16
clone_size: -
d_call: TRBD2
v_call: TRBV7-8
cdr3_nt: TGTGCCAGCAGTATAGTTACTAGCGGAGAGTACAATGAGCAGTTCTTC
cdr3_aa: CASSIVTSGEYNEQFF

j_call: TRBJ2-5
cdr3_length: 14
clone_size: -
d_call: TRBD1
v_call: TRBV7-2
cdr3_nt: TGTGCCAGCAGCTTACCAGGGGGTGGAGAGACCCAGTACTTC
cdr3_aa: CASSLPGGGETQYF

j_call: TRBJ1-1
cdr3_length: 13
clone_size: -
d_call: -
v_call: TRBV7-3
cdr3_nt: TGTGCCAGCAGCTCCTCCGTGAACACTGAAGCTTTCTTT
cdr3_aa: CASSSSVNTEAFF

j_call: TRBJ2-7
cdr3_length: 19
clone_size: -
d_call: TRBD2
v_call: TRBV10-2
cdr3_nt: TGCGCCAGCAAAAGTCCTCCGGGACTAGCGGGGGGGAATGCCTACGAGCAGTACTTC
cdr3_aa: CASKSPPGLAGGNAYEQYF

j_call: TRBJ2-7
cdr3_length: 12
clone_size: once
d_call: TRBD2
v_call: TRBV28
cdr3_nt: TGTGCCAGCGGCGGGGGGCGATACGAGCAGTACTTC
cdr3_aa: CASGGGRYEQYF

j_call: TRBJ1-3
cdr3_length: 13
clone_size: -
d_call: TRBD1
v_call: TRBV2
cdr3_nt: TGTGCCAGCAGTGCGGGACAGGGGTTCACCATATATTTT
cdr3_aa: CASSAGQGFTIYF

j_call: TRBJ2-5
cdr3_length: 16
clone_size: -
d_call: TRBD2
v_call: TRBV5-1
cdr3_nt: TGCGCCAGCAGCTTAGTGGGGCTAGCGGGGGTGGAGACCCAGTACTTC
cdr3_aa: CASSLVGLAGVETQYF

j_call: TRBJ2-1
cdr3_length: 15
clone_size: -
d_call: -
v_call: TRBV6-5
cdr3_nt: TGTGCCAGCAGTCCCCCCGGGAGCTCCTACAATGAGCAGTTCTTC
cdr3_aa: CASSPPGSSYNEQFF

j_call: TRBJ2-7
cdr3_length: 13
clone_size: -
d_call: TRBD1
v_call: TRBV12-3/TRBV12-4
cdr3_nt: TGTGCCAGCAGCCCCGGACAGGGGGTCGAGCAGTACTTC
cdr3_aa: CASSPGQGVEQYF

j_call: TRBJ1-4
cdr3_length: 14
clone_size: -
d_call: TRBD1
v_call: TRBV27
cdr3_nt: TGTGCCAGCAGTCCCGGGACAGGGCCTGAAAAACTGTTTTTT
cdr3_aa: CASSPGTGPEKLFF

j_call: TRBJ2-1
cdr3_length: 17
clone_size: once
d_call: -
v_call: TRBV27
cdr3_nt: TGTGCCAGCAGTTTATCGGCTAGCTCCAATTCCTACAATGAGCAGTTCTTC
cdr3_aa: CASSLSASSNSYNEQFF

j_call: TRBJ1-1
cdr3_length: 14
clone_size: -
d_call: -
v_call: TRBV2
cdr3_nt: TGTGCCAGCAGTGAAGCTCCGGCAGCGGGAGAAGCTTTCTTT
cdr3_aa: CASSEAPAAGEAFF

j_call: TRBJ2-1
cdr3_length: 18
clone_size: -
d_call: TRBD2
v_call: TRBV14
cdr3_nt: TGTGCCAGCAGCCAAGGGGGGGTACTAGCGGGAGAAAGCGGTGAGCAGTTCTTC
cdr3_aa: CASSQGGVLAGESGEQFF

j_call: TRBJ2-7
cdr3_length: 15
clone_size: -
d_call: TRBD1
v_call: TRBV18
cdr3_nt: TGTGCCAGCTCACGACAGGGGGTCGGTTCCTACGAGCAGTACTTC
cdr3_aa: CASSRQGVGSYEQYF